These 24 T cell receptor beta chains share one sample of origin, sequenced in a study of vaccination and CD4 T cells after COVID-19. Sequenced with the Oncomine TCR Beta short-read assay was DNA taken from cultured CD4+ T cells. TCRdb fed the PCR reads into MiXCR, producing one record per CDR3 protein. This table has about 20,000 distinct CDR3 sequences, around 45% appearing once. Their cognate antigens are unknown. Treatment meaning: roughly ten-day PBMC culture with coronavirus spike peptide pools or control peptides (ViraFEST assay). Sequencing was performed on CD4+ T cells from blood, cultured in vitro. These receptor sequences come from a human donor who had recovered from COVID-19.

The genes are TRBV11-3 and TRBJ2-1; TRBD1 matches 9 bases. The CDR3 is made up of 16 amino acids. The V and J ends lost 0 bases and 7 bases, in that order; junction bases with no gene match: 7. Germline assignment: CDR1 SGHNT and CDR2 YENEEA. The CDR3 here is CASSLEGTGTKNEQFF. In nucleotides, the CDR3 is TGTGCCAGCAGCTTAGAGGGGACAGGGACCAAGAATGAGCAGTTCTTC.

This chain uses TRBV30 with TRBJ1-2, with D uncertain. With 2 bases removed from V and 1 base from J, the gap between germline ends came to 11 bases. Germline CDR1 GTSNPN, CDR2 SVGIG (reference sequence). The CDR3 covers 14 residues. As DNA, the CDR3 is TGTGCCTGGAGTCCTCCCCTCGATAACTATGGCTACACCTTC. This codes for CAWSPPLDNYGYTF.

V and J are TRBV27 and TRBJ2-7; 7 bases map to TRBD1. This CDR3 comprises 14 residues. Germline CDR1 reads MNHEY; CDR2 reads SMNVEV (reference sequence). V was clipped by 4 bases and J by 0 bases; unmatched bases: 3. The CDR3 DNA follows: TGTGCCAGCAGTTACAACAGGGGCTCCTACGAGCAGTACTTC. It encodes CASSYNRGSYEQYF.

In this sample, this clonotype turned up a few times. J is TRBJ2-5 and V is TRBV10-3, with TRBD2 matching over 14 bases. CDR1 and CDR2 from the germline V gene are ENHRY and SYGVKD. J lost 5 bases, V lost 4 bases, and 0 bases had no gene match. The CDR3 length is 14 residues. This CDR3 is CAISGTSGGETQYF. The CDR3 bases are TGTGCCATCAGTGGGACTAGCGGGGGGGAGACCCAGTACTTC.

The J gene is TRBJ2-7, the V gene TRBV2; 7 bases fit TRBD1. Germline trimming cut 5 bases from V and 6 bases from J; bases unmatched to any gene: 10. CDR1 and CDR2 (germline): SNHLY, FYNNEI. This CDR3 region has 14 residues. CDR3 bases: TGTGCCAGCAGTAGAAACTCAGGGGGTTTCGAGCAGTACTTC. Translation: CASSRNSGGFEQYF.

This chain joins TRBV20-1 and TRBJ1-3; possible D gene TRBD1, 5 bases. The CDR3 length is 15 residues. Trimming cost V 2 bases and J 0 bases, with 11 bases left between them. The germline CDR1 and CDR2 sequences are DFQATT and SNEGSKA (reference sequence). CDR3 sequence reads: CSARKQAVSGNTIYF. The CDR3 DNA reads TGCAGTGCTAGAAAACAGGCCGTCTCTGGAAACACCATATATTTT.

The chain uses TRBV6-2 or TRBV6-3 and TRBJ1-6, with TRBD1 matching 7 bases. With 0 bases clipped from V and 0 bases from J, the junction kept 11 bases outside the gene matches. Germline values: CDR1 MNHEY, CDR2 SVGEGT. The CDR3 totals 20 residues. CDR3: CASSYSTLRGADSYNSPLHF. The CDR3 DNA reads TGTGCCAGCAGTTACTCAACCCTCAGGGGGGCGGACTCCTATAATTCACCCCTCCACTTT.

The chain recombines TRBV19 with TRBJ1-1, with D maybe TRBD1 (5 bases). The germline gives CDR1 LNHDA, CDR2 SQIVND (reference sequence). The CDR3 extends over 14 amino acids. Trimming left V 5 bases short and J 1 base short, with 11 bases between. In nucleotides, the CDR3 is TGTGCCAGTAGTTCGCAGGGAGGGAACACTGAAGCTTTCTTT. Protein sequence: CASSSQGGNTEAFF.

This chain joins TRBV15 and TRBJ1-2, with 9 nucleotides matching TRBD1. CDR1 and CDR2 from the germline V gene are LNHNV and YYDKDF (reference sequence). The CDR3 extends over 15 amino acids. J lost 7 bases, V lost 4 bases, and 10 bases had no gene match. Here the CDR3 DNA reads TGTGCCACCAGCAACCGGGACAGGGAAAGAGGTGGCTACACCTTC. This codes for CATSNRDRERGGYTF.

Points on this clonotype: An end of the junction does not agree with germline; a read error may underlie this. V is TRBV5-4 and J is TRBJ2-1, with D possibly being TRBD1 (7 bases). The CDR3 has 19 residues. Germline V lookup: CDR1 SGHNT, CDR2 YYREEE (reference sequence). CDR3 nucleotides: TGTGCCAGCAGCTTGGTTATGAGTGCAGGGGGGTTCTCCTACAAAGAGCAGTTCTTC. Protein: CASSLVMSAGGFSYKEQFF.

V and J are TRBV2 and TRBJ1-6, with D unresolved. Germline V CDR1 and CDR2: SNHLY, FYNNEI. This CDR3 contains 13 residues. V was shortened by 9 bases and J by 4 bases, with 10 bases between the two germline ends. The CDR3 loop is CASREQYNSPLHF. The DNA for the CDR3 is TGTGCCAGTAGGGAACAGTATAATTCACCCCTCCACTTT.

The chain links TRBV20-1 to TRBJ1-6; D unresolved. CDR1 and CDR2 (germline): DFQATT, SNEGSKA (reference sequence). There are 14 residues in the CDR3. V was cut by 5 bases and J by 6 bases, with 14 bases left in between. CDR3 coding DNA: TGCAGTGCTCCGACCGTGCCTCCTAATTCACCCCTCCACTTT. This codes for CSAPTVPPNSPLHF.

V gene TRBV3-1 combines with J gene TRBJ1-6; the D is unclear. CDR1 and CDR2 from the germline V gene are LGHDT and YNNKEL (reference sequence). Trimming left V 0 bases short and J 6 bases short, with 15 bases between. The length of the CDR3 is 17 residues. The CDR3 region has the DNA TGTGCCAGCAGCCAAGAACCGGAATCTGGACGTAATTCACCCCTCCACTTT. It specifies CASSQEPESGRNSPLHF.

The V and J genes are TRBV18 and TRBJ2-5; D may be TRBD1 (5 bases). The CDR3 runs to 15 residues. Germline V lookup: CDR1 KGHSH, CDR2 LQKENI. V lost 3 bases and J lost 1, with 12 bases in between. This CDR3 is CASSPSQGSQETQYF. DNA for the CDR3: TGTGCCAGCTCACCGTCCCAGGGAAGCCAAGAGACCCAGTACTTC.

The rearrangement uses TRBV7-2 and TRBJ2-2; D unclear. CDR3 length: 13 residues. The germline V gene has CDR1 SGHTA and CDR2 FQGNSA. Trimming took 5 bases from V and 6 from J, leaving 10 bases between them. This CDR3 is CASSPHPAGELFF. For the CDR3, the DNA is TGTGCCAGCAGCCCCCACCCGGCCGGGGAGCTGTTTTTT.

V gene TRBV28 combines with J gene TRBJ1-2, with D perhaps matching TRBD1 (6 bases). The length of the CDR3 is 14 residues. Trimming cost V 6 bases and J 4 bases, with 15 bases left between them. Germline lookup yields CDR1 MDHEN and CDR2 SYDVKM. The CDR3 here is CASRRGAVSYGYTF. CDR3 DNA: TGTGCCAGCAGGAGGGGGGCGGTGAGCTATGGCTACACCTTC.

V usage is TRBV2 and J usage is TRBJ2-7; D call uncertain. Germline CDR1 SNHLY, CDR2 FYNNEI. The CDR3 is 11 amino acids. V dropped 6 bases and J dropped 5 bases, with 8 bases sitting between them. The CDR3 loop reads CASSGEDEQYF. The CDR3 region has the DNA TGTGCCAGCAGCGGAGAGGACGAGCAGTACTTC.

The chain joins TRBV6-1 to TRBJ1-4; D is perhaps TRBD1 (5 bases). Germline V gene data show CDR1 as MNHNS and CDR2 as SASEGT. The CDR3 totals 13 residues. The V end was cut by 8 bases, the J end by 3 bases, with 10 bases between. The CDR3 bases are TGTGCCAGCGGAGGGGACCCTAATGAAAAACTGTTTTTT. Translation gives CASGGDPNEKLFF.

This clonotype was observed a handful of times. This rearrangement joins TRBV6-1 to TRBJ1-2; maybe TRBD1 (6 bases). Trimming took 6 bases from V and 5 from J, leaving 16 bases between them. The CDR3 loop spans 14 amino acids. CDR1 and CDR2 from the germline V gene are MNHNS and SASEGT. CDR3 sequence: CASREDRRGYGYTF. The CDR3 bases are TGTGCCAGCAGAGAGGACAGAAGGGGTTATGGCTACACCTTC.

The V call is TRBV7-2, the J call TRBJ2-3; 8 bases fit TRBD2. After removal of 7 bases from V and 4 bases from J, the junction contained 13 bases not matched to a gene. CDR1 SGHTA and CDR2 FQGNSA come from the germline V gene. The CDR3 length is 16 residues. CDR3 nucleotides: TGTGCCAGCACCCCCGCCCAGCGGGAGAGGTCAGATACGCAGTATTTT. Amino acids: CASTPAQRERSDTQYF.

This chain joins TRBV20-1 and TRBJ2-3, with TRBD2 matching 10 bases. Germline CDR1 is DFQATT and CDR2 is SNEGSKA (reference sequence). The CDR3 loop spans 15 amino acids. CDR3 coding DNA: TGCAGCGCGCTCAGCGGGAGGGTCGACACAGATACGCAGTATTTT. Amino acid sequence: CSALSGRVDTDTQYF.

This chain connects TRBV7-2 to TRBJ2-3; 10 bases line up with TRBD1. The CDR3 consists of 15 residues. V shed 5 bases, J shed 3 bases, and the junction held 5 bases outside the gene matches. Germline V lookup: CDR1 SGHTA, CDR2 FQGNSA. As DNA, the CDR3 is TGTGCCAGCAGCCACGACAGGGGGCTGACAGATACGCAGTATTTT. This gives the protein CASSHDRGLTDTQYF.

The gene calls are TRBV6-1 and TRBJ2-6, with D tentatively TRBD1 (6 bases). This CDR3 has 17 amino acids. Germline CDR1 is MNHNS and CDR2 is SASEGT. V gave up 10 bases and J gave up 0 bases, with 19 bases separating them. The CDR3 nucleotides are TGTGCCACCAAAAAACAGGGTGGGGGCTCTGGGGCCAACGTCCTGACTTTC. Translation: CATKKQGGGSGANVLTF.

The gene calls are TRBV20-1 and TRBJ1-5; D unresolved. The V end was cut by 2 bases, the J end by 7 bases, with 6 bases between. The CDR3 loop spans 11 amino acids. Germline CDR1 is DFQATT and CDR2 is SNEGSKA (reference sequence). The CDR3 DNA reads TGCAGTGCTAGACGGGTACAGCCCCAGCATTTT. Protein product: CSARRVQPQHF.